Here is one TCR beta chain with its context. It has no known antigen specificity. No base-level quality is on record; no much larger clone is a single base apart. For CDR1 and CDR2, the germline V gene lists MNHEY and SVGAGI. V and J are trimmed by 5 bases and 8 bases, and the gene matches miss 4 bases of the junction. Inclusive of the bounding cysteine and phenylalanine, the CDR3 is 12 residues long. Only CDR3 DNA remains: 36 bases, in frame from the first base. This sample is part of a study of beta chain features in type 1 diabetes (dated by TCRdb to between 2018 and 2020). With regard to the full study: Mean age, gender distribution, total cell number and subset yield were not different between patients and healthy donors. A total of roughly 100 million sorted cells were examined across all samples, and a strong correlation was observed between cell number per subset and RNA yield. In the study, recently diagnosed type 1 diabetes patients and matched healthy donors were compared on the TCRB repertoires of their sorted circulating CD4+ T cell subsets. Regulatory and stem cell-like memory subsets were obtained from only 8 patients and roughly 8 healthy donors, while naive and central memory subsets were obtained from all 30 or so donors. Broader findings and caveats from the paper: Sequencing cDNA rather than genomic DNA could over-represent highly expressing activated cells, although activation and CD3 levels did not differ between groups. Because small numbers of individuals were included in the HLA sub-analyses, any influence of HLA type on TCRB rearrangement was left unresolved. At VDJ recombination sites, type 1 diabetes patients had fewer insertions and more deleted nucleotides, which implies abnormalities in thymic rearrangement. PCR might favor shorter templates, but patient and control samples were amplified and corrected together, so any skew would affect both groups equally. In all four CD4+ subsets, TCRB CDR3 length was moderately but significantly shorter in type 1 diabetes patients. Naive, central memory and regulatory TCRB repertoires appeared to be more alike among patients than among healthy donors.

The entire isolated RNA was reverse transcribed using the High Capacity cDNA Reverse Transcription Kit, and thus expressed TCRB transcripts were sequenced. Naive, central memory and regulatory T cell samples underwent deep immunoSEQ sequencing, averaging roughly 3.5 million total reads per sample. Sorted cells were lysed in RLT buffer and RNA was extracted with DNase-treated RNeasy Micro or Mini kits, depending on cell number. Each cell subset was processed on its own to prevent cross-contamination, while patient and healthy donor samples were processed together. TCRB sequences were amplified from cDNA with the immunoSEQ multiplex PCR, producing 87-bp fragments spanning the CDR3 region. Sequencing of the amplicons was done on the Illumina HiSeq platform. From the authors' description of their analysis: PCR bias was computationally corrected using synthetic template baselines, reads within Hamming distance 2 were collapsed, and singletons that could not be merged were discarded. Reads were aligned against IMGT so that V, D and J genes, CDR3 length and insertions or deletions at six rearrangement sites could be assigned. Clonotype counts were normalized to sorted cell number within each subset before computing true diversity and Gini coefficients with the tcR R package. The overlap coefficient, calculated on TCRB nucleotide sequences, was used to measure repertoire sharing. Out-of-frame TCRB sequences from naive cells were analyzed as a proxy for the pre-selection repertoire. TCRdb limited this immuneACCESS table to in-frame rearrangements with V and J called. A share of clones is missing; checked studies link under half to unresolved V genes, and the rest is unexplained. V and J calls and clone size are those listed in that table; D and trimming were worked out from the DNA. This sample gives 810,000 or so clones in total; roughly 16% of them show up just once. The ten largest clones represent 0.02% to 0.03% of the sample.

Each donor gave one peripheral blood draw, averaging approximately 0.12 L, which was collected into heparinised tubes. A BD FACSAria II and a panel including CD45RO, CCR7, CD25, CD127, CD95 and CD27 were used to sort naive, central memory, regulatory and stem cell-like memory CD4+ T cells. Purity was above 95% for every sorted population. PBMCs were separated immediately by Lymphoprep density gradient centrifugation and were stained directly, without being cultured. Samples were stained and sorted in pairs, with one healthy donor and one patient per experiment, so that batch effects were minimized.

The chain is made from TRBV6-5 and TRBJ1-1, and 8 bases in between align with TRBD1. The sequencing sample was made of naive CD4+ T cells from blood. According to the study, the label for this sample's cell subset or site signals: true naive CD4+ T cells. This sequence was found in a woman under 30 in good health. The encoded CDR3 is CASSARTGEAFF. The sequenced DNA is TGTGCCAGCAGTGCCCGGACAGGGGAAGCTTTCTTT.